Presented here are 23 T cell receptor beta chains from one specimen sequenced in a study of blood T cells in healthy people across ages. Using a J-beta primer mix together with a sample-barcoded 5' primer, a second PCR was run for about 7 to 12 cycles. One entry per CDR3 protein, called by TCRdb with MiXCR from the 5' RACE reads. Altogether about 1,400,000 distinct CDR3 sequences are present, approximately 40% being singletons, with the ten largest covering 7% to 9.5%. Material: blood. The receptors were sampled from a young woman in good health.

This clonotype showed up just once. This rearrangement joins TRBV7-8 to TRBJ1-6, with 7 bases identical to TRBD1. V trimming: 1 base; J trimming: 8 bases; junction bases outside the gene matches: 11. Germline loops: CDR1 SGHVS, CDR2 FQNEAQ. The CDR3 spans 17 residues. DNA of the CDR3: TGTGCCAGCAGCTTAGTAAAAACAGGGGTCAGGGATTCACCCCTCCACTTT. This gives the protein CASSLVKTGVRDSPLHF.

This clonotype was observed a handful of times. The chain joins TRBV2 to TRBJ2-5, with 7 bases fitting TRBD1. The CDR3 has 14 residues. V lost 7 bases and J lost 4; bases outside the gene matches: 9. Germline values: CDR1 SNHLY, CDR2 FYNNEI. The CDR3 sequence is CASTYGTVAETQYF. The CDR3 DNA reads as TGTGCCAGCACCTACGGGACAGTTGCAGAGACCCAGTACTTC.

The gene calls are TRBV20-1 and TRBJ1-2; the D gene is possibly TRBD1 (6 bases). The CDR3 consists of 12 residues. V shed 6 bases and J shed 8 bases, with 16 bases lying between them. In germline, CDR1 is DFQATT, CDR2 SNEGSKA (reference sequence). The CDR3 region is CSASGGRYGYTF. CDR3 bases: TGCAGTGCCAGCGGGGGGCGGTACGGCTACACCTTC.

This rearrangement joins TRBV12-3 or TRBV12-4 to TRBJ2-1, with 8 nucleotides matching TRBD1. CDR3 length: 16 amino acids. J gave up 2 bases and V 6 bases, and 9 bases lay outside the gene matches. This CDR3 is CASRASDRGAYNEQFF. CDR3 DNA: TGTGCCAGCAGAGCCAGCGACAGGGGTGCCTACAATGAGCAGTTCTTC.

The CDR3 DNA reads as TGCAGTGCTAGGGGACAGGTATTTCATGGGCAGTACTTC. Residues: CSARGQVFHGQYF. The rearrangement joins TRBV20-1 to TRBJ2-7, with 8 nucleotides matching TRBD1. The CDR3 runs to 13 residues. V was clipped by 3 bases and J by 9 bases; unmatched bases: 10. Germline CDR1 reads DFQATT; CDR2 reads SNEGSKA (reference sequence).

With respect to this clonotype: With a much larger clone just one base away, this may be a read error. The J gene is TRBJ2-3, the V gene TRBV5-1, with D possibly being TRBD2 (6 bases). Per germline, CDR1 SGHRS and CDR2 YFSETQ. This CDR3 is built from 14 residues. The CDR3 sequence is CARSLRESTDTQYF. In nucleotides, the CDR3 is TGCGCCCGCAGCTTACGGGAGAGTACAGATACGCAGTATTTT.

This clonotype came up once. The J gene is TRBJ1-5, the V gene TRBV9, with D possibly TRBD1 on 5 matching bases. Trimming stripped 4 bases from V and 0 bases from J, with 8 bases between. The germline V gene encodes CDR1 SGDLS and CDR2 YYNGEE. The CDR3 loop spans 14 amino acids. CDR3 sequence (DNA): TGTGCCAGCAGCCGGGGCATTAGCAATCAGCCCCAGCATTTT. Protein product: CASSRGISNQPQHF.

The sample holds many counts of this clonotype. The chain uses TRBV10-3 and TRBJ2-3; possibly TRBD1 for D (5 bases). Germline values: CDR1 ENHRY, CDR2 SYGVKD. The V gene lost 5 bases and the J gene lost 6 bases, with 6 bases spanning the gap. The CDR3 consists of 11 residues. CDR3 sequence reads: CAISSGDTQYF. DNA of the CDR3: TGTGCCATCAGTTCAGGGGATACGCAGTATTTT.

The gene calls are TRBV6-1 and TRBJ2-3; tentative D call: TRBD2 (5 bases). The CDR3 sequence is 16 residues long. Germline values: CDR1 MNHNS, CDR2 SASEGT. Trimming removed 6 bases at V and 4 bases at J, with 20 bases between. CDR3 amino acids: CASSTRTTHSPDTQYF. CDR3 DNA: TGTGCCAGCAGCACTAGGACGACACATAGCCCAGATACGCAGTATTTT.

Only a few counts were recorded for this clonotype. J is TRBJ2-1 and V is TRBV5-1; TRBD1 might be the D (6 bases). Trimming cost V 4 bases and J 4 bases, with 9 bases left between them. The CDR3 consists of 13 residues. Germline V gene data show CDR1 as SGHRS and CDR2 as YFSETQ. The DNA of the CDR3 is TGCGCCAGCAGCGACGGACAGTACAATGAGCAGTTCTTC. Translated, it gives CASSDGQYNEQFF.

The CDR3 coding sequence is TGTGCCAGCAGTTCCACCCCGGGACAGGGTATCGGTGGCTACACCTTC. Amino acids: CASSSTPGQGIGGYTF. The chain links TRBV6-1 to TRBJ1-2, with 9 bases matching TRBD1. V trimming: 5 bases; J trimming: 7 bases; junction bases outside the gene matches: 14. CDR1 and CDR2 (germline): MNHNS, SASEGT. There are 16 residues in the CDR3.

The chain couples TRBV11-2 to TRBJ2-1; 8 positions match TRBD2. The V gene end was trimmed by 6 bases and the J gene end by 2 bases; junction bases not matched to a gene: 3. CDR3 length: 14 amino acids. Germline V gene sequence: CDR1 SGHAT, CDR2 FQNNGV. This CDR3 reads CASRTSGPYNEQFF. Written as DNA, the CDR3 is TGTGCCAGCAGAACTAGCGGACCCTACAATGAGCAGTTCTTC. Supplemented by reference TRBV11-2 and TRBJ2-1, the full variable domain reads EAGVAQSPRYKIIEKRQSVAFWCNPISGHATLYWYQQILGQGPKLLIQFQNNGVVDDSQLPKDRFSAERLKGVDSTLKIQPAKLEDSAVYLCASRTSGPYNEQFFGPGTRLTVL.

The rearrangement uses TRBV5-1 and TRBJ2-1; 10 positions agree with TRBD2. CDR1 and CDR2 (germline): SGHRS, YFSETQ. The CDR3 loop spans 15 amino acids. The V and J ends lost 4 bases and 4 bases, in that order; junction bases with no gene match: 5. The chain's CDR3 is CASSEGLADYNEQFF. CDR3 nucleotides: TGCGCCAGCAGCGAAGGACTAGCGGATTACAATGAGCAGTTCTTC.

In this sample, this clonotype turned up a few times. This chain connects TRBV2 to TRBJ2-5; D could derive from TRBD1 or TRBD2 (7 bases each). The CDR3 covers 14 residues. Germline CDR1 SNHLY, CDR2 FYNNEI. Trimming shortened V by 7 bases and J by 3 bases, and 15 bases separated the two germline ends. This CDR3 is CASKRQGGEETQYF. CDR3 in DNA: TGTGCCAGCAAACGACAGGGAGGGGAAGAGACCCAGTACTTC.

The genes are TRBV4-2 and TRBJ2-7, with D possibly TRBD2 on 5 matching bases. This CDR3 contains 16 residues. The V end was cut by 0 bases, the J end by 3 bases, with 15 bases between. Germline V gene sequence: CDR1 LGHNA, CDR2 YNFKEQ. The CDR3, as DNA: TGTGCCAGCAGCCAAGAGGGCGCAGCGGAAAGCTACGAGCAGTACTTC. Translation gives CASSQEGAAESYEQYF.

The chain recombines TRBV6-1 with TRBJ2-5, with D possibly matching TRBD2 (6 bases). This CDR3 has 17 residues. The germline CDR1 and CDR2 sequences are MNHNS and SASEGT. Trimming left V 6 bases short and J 11 bases short, with 31 bases between. CDR3 in amino acids: CASRPTIAASVKLEQYF. The CDR3 DNA follows: TGTGCCAGCAGACCGACAATAGCGGCCTCTGTTAAACTTGAGCAGTACTTC.

The genes are TRBV20-1 and TRBJ2-6, with 11 positions matching TRBD1. With V trimmed by 1 base and J by 0 bases, 2 bases remained unmatched. This CDR3 comprises 17 residues. The germline V gene encodes CDR1 DFQATT and CDR2 SNEGSKA (reference sequence). The CDR3, as DNA: TGCAGTGCTAGAGCGGGGACAGGGGGCTCTGGGGCCAACGTCCTGACTTTC. It is translated as CSARAGTGGSGANVLTF.

The rearrangement links TRBV6-1 to TRBJ2-1, with a tentative D call TRBD2 (6 bases). V gave up 3 bases and J gave up 7 bases, with 16 bases separating them. The CDR3 is 15 residues long. Looked up from germline, CDR1 is MNHNS and CDR2 is SASEGT. CDR3 nucleotides: TGTGCCAGCAGTGAGCCGGAGGCGGGGAATAATGAGCAGTTCTTC. As protein: CASSEPEAGNNEQFF.

The chain joins TRBV6-4 to TRBJ2-1, with TRBD2 matching 14 bases. The trim removed 4 bases at V and 8 bases at J, leaving 7 bases unmatched. This CDR3 is 16 amino acids long. Germline V gene lookup returns CDR1 MRHNA and CDR2 SNTAGT. The CDR3 region is CASSATSGGAGDEQFF. The DNA for the CDR3 is TGTGCCAGCAGTGCGACTAGCGGGGGGGCAGGCGATGAGCAGTTCTTC.

This chain's CDR3 is CASSLAWDSSNYGYTF. As DNA, the CDR3 is TGCGCCAGCAGCTTGGCCTGGGACAGTTCTAACTATGGCTACACCTTC. V is TRBV5-1 and J is TRBJ1-2, with 7 bases that match TRBD1. The CDR3 is made up of 16 amino acids. Germline V lookup: CDR1 SGHRS, CDR2 YFSETQ. V lost 0 bases, J lost 0 bases, and 5 bases stayed unmatched.

The chain has TRBV15 and TRBJ2-3; D perhaps matches TRBD2 (6 bases). This CDR3 contains 14 residues. CDR1 and CDR2 (germline): LNHNV, YYDKDF (reference sequence). The V end lost 6 bases, the J end lost 4 bases, and 14 bases lay between the germline ends. CDR3 in amino acids: CATRRGRGADTQYF. The CDR3 region has the DNA TGTGCCACCAGAAGGGGACGCGGGGCAGATACGCAGTATTTT.

Only a few counts were recorded for this clonotype. V and J are TRBV20-1 and TRBJ2-1; the match to TRBD2 covers 7 bases. V lost 5 bases, J lost 5 bases, and 9 bases stayed unmatched. This CDR3 is built from 14 residues. Germline V CDR1 and CDR2: DFQATT, SNEGSKA (reference sequence). The CDR3: CSAYSGMRNNEQFF. CDR3 nucleotides: TGCAGTGCTTACAGCGGGATGAGGAACAATGAGCAGTTCTTC.

CDR3 in DNA: TGTGCCATCCGGGGCGCTGGGGCCAACGTCCTGACTTTC. This translates into CAIRGAGANVLTF. This sequence joins TRBV10-3 and TRBJ2-6; D tentatively reads TRBD1 or TRBD2 (5 bases each). The CDR3 spans 13 residues. Germline CDR1 reads ENHRY; CDR2 reads SYGVKD. V was pared by 8 bases and J by 2 bases, with 7 bases between.